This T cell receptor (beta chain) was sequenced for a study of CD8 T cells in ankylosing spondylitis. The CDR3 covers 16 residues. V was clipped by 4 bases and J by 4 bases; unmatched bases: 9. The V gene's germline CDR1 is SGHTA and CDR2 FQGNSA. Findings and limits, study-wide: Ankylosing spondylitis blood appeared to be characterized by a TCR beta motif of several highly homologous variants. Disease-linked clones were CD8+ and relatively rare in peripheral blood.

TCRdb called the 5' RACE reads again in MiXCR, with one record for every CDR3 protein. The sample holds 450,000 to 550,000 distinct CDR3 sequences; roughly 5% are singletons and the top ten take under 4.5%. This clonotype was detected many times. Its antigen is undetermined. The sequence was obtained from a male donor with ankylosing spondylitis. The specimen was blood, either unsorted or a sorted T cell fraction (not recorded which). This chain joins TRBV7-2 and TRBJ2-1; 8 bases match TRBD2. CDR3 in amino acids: CASSSGRSSGYNEQFF. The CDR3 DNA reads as TGTGCCAGCAGCTCAGGAAGATCTAGCGGGTACAATGAGCAGTTCTTC.